The 18 T cell receptor beta chains presented below share a single source sample, sequenced in a study of blood T cells in healthy people across ages. Through a sample-barcoded 5' primer and a J-beta primer mix, a second PCR was run for roughly 7 to 12 cycles. TCRdb fed the 5' RACE reads into MiXCR, producing one record per CDR3 protein. The data hold some 1,000,000 distinct CDR3 sequences, with under 30% observed a single time. The data also belong to a second study, concerning T cells of mothers and their children.

Source material: blood. These receptors all stem from a girl aged 2 to 10 in good health.

This clonotype was counted only a few times. The chain employs TRBV4-2 and TRBJ1-6; tentative D call: TRBD1 (5 bases). The length of the CDR3 is 12 residues. Germline V gene sequence: CDR1 LGHNA, CDR2 YNFKEQ. V dropped 0 bases and J dropped 14 bases, with 8 bases sitting between them. The CDR3 DNA sequence: TGTGCCAGCAGCCAAGACAGGGATTCCCTCCACTTT. Translated, it gives CASSQDRDSLHF.

The rearrangement links TRBV20-1 to TRBJ1-2, with TRBD1 identical over 8 bases. Germline V CDR1 and CDR2: DFQATT, SNEGSKA (reference sequence). The CDR3 consists of 18 residues. The V gene end was trimmed by 0 bases and the J gene end by 0 bases; junction bases not matched to a gene: 12. The CDR3 DNA sequence: TGCAGTGCTAGAGATATCGGACAGGGCACAAGAGCTAACTATGGCTACACCTTC. It codes for CSARDIGQGTRANYGYTF.

The gene calls are TRBV7-9 and TRBJ2-5; D perhaps matches TRBD1 (5 bases). V lost 3 bases to trimming and J lost 4 bases, with 9 bases between them. The V gene's germline CDR1 is SEHNR and CDR2 FQNEAQ (reference sequence). CDR3 size: 13 residues. The chain's CDR3 is CASSFKGRETQYF. The CDR3 coding sequence is TGTGCCAGCAGCTTTAAGGGGCGAGAGACCCAGTACTTC.

This clonotype was observed a handful of times. The chain recombines TRBV15 with TRBJ2-3; D tentatively fits TRBD1 or TRBD2 (5 bases each). CDR1 and CDR2 from the germline V gene are LNHNV and YYDKDF (reference sequence). The CDR3 spans 14 residues. V gave up 2 bases and J gave up 6 bases, with 12 bases separating them. This chain's CDR3 is CATSRSGWGDTQYF. CDR3 bases: TGTGCCACCAGCAGATCAGGGTGGGGGGATACGCAGTATTTT.

This chain connects TRBV28 to TRBJ1-5; no definite D call. The CDR3 has 13 amino acids. Per germline, CDR1 MDHEN and CDR2 SYDVKM. The V end was cut by 6 bases, the J end by 2 bases, with 8 bases between. CDR3 loop: CASRNWRNQPQHF. The CDR3 bases are TGTGCCAGCAGAAATTGGCGCAATCAGCCCCAGCATTTT.

The J gene is TRBJ1-2, the V gene TRBV12-3 or TRBV12-4; D is unclear. This CDR3 is built from 13 residues. With 3 bases removed from V and 3 bases from J, the gap between germline ends came to 8 bases. CDR3 residues: CASSFAGHYGYTF. Written as DNA, the CDR3 is TGTGCCAGCAGTTTCGCAGGTCACTATGGCTACACCTTC.

This clonotype was observed a few times. This chain uses TRBV12-3 or TRBV12-4 with TRBJ1-5; D gene ambiguous. V shed 3 bases and J shed 4 bases, with 13 bases lying between them. The CDR3 is 15 residues long. The CDR3 sequence is CASSFSTERNQPQHF. The DNA for the CDR3 is TGTGCCAGCAGTTTTAGTACGGAACGAAATCAGCCCCAGCATTTT.

The chain links TRBV5-1 to TRBJ2-5; 14 bases line up with TRBD2. The DNA end is more similar to TRBJ2-1, so the J call may be wrong. CDR3 length equals 17 residues. Germline loops: CDR1 SGHRS, CDR2 YFSETQ. In DNA, the CDR3 is TGCGCCAGCAGCCTGACTAGCGGGAGGGCTATGTACAATGAGCAGTTCTTC. Translated: CASSLTSGRAMYNEQFF.

This clonotype was seen many times. The rearrangement uses TRBV20-1 and TRBJ2-7; D call uncertain. V shed 1 base and J shed 3 bases, with 10 bases lying between them. CDR3 length: 13 amino acids. Germline CDR1 is DFQATT and CDR2 is SNEGSKA (reference sequence). The CDR3 region is CSARVPPYYEQYF. CDR3 nucleotide sequence: TGCAGTGCTAGAGTTCCACCGTACTACGAGCAGTACTTC.

The chain employs TRBV11-1 and TRBJ2-4; TRBD1 might be the D (5 bases). This CDR3 has 17 amino acids. Between the trimmed V and J ends, which lost 5 bases and 2 bases, there was a span of 19 bases. From germline, CDR1 is SGHAT and CDR2 FQDESV (reference sequence). The CDR3 DNA is TGTGCCAGCAGCCCCCGCGTGGGGCTAGGAACCAAAAACATTCAGTACTTC. It is translated as CASSPRVGLGTKNIQYF. The full variable domain, completed using reference TRBV11-1 and TRBJ2-4, is EAEVAQSPRYKITEKSQAVAFWCDPISGHATLYWYRQILGQGPELLVQFQDESVVDDSQLPKDRFSAERLKGVDSTLKIQPAELGDSAMYLCASSPRVGLGTKNIQYFGAGTRLSVL.

The chain recombines TRBV2 with TRBJ2-1; D remains unclear. The germline V gene has CDR1 SNHLY and CDR2 FYNNEI. The CDR3 spans 16 residues. The ends were cut back, 4 bases at V and 3 bases at J, with 16 bases in the middle. The CDR3 reads CASSGGDLGYYNEQFF. In DNA, the CDR3 is TGTGCCAGCAGTGGGGGTGATCTTGGGTACTACAATGAGCAGTTCTTC.

Only a few counts were recorded for this clonotype. The genes are TRBV20-1 and TRBJ2-7, with TRBD2 matching 10 bases. CDR3 size: 15 residues. The V gene end was trimmed by 1 base and the J gene end by 4 bases; junction bases not matched to a gene: 7. Germline CDR1 and CDR2: DFQATT and SNEGSKA (reference sequence). The CDR3 DNA sequence: TGCAGTGCTAGAGTCCTAGCGGGAGCCCCTTACGAGCAGTACTTC. Residues: CSARVLAGAPYEQYF.

This clonotype was detected once. The CDR3 here is CASTPGGTNNEQFF. The DNA for the CDR3 is TGTGCCAGCACCCCAGGGGGCACCAACAATGAGCAGTTCTTC. The V call is TRBV12-3 or TRBV12-4, the J call TRBJ2-1; TRBD1 matches 8 bases. With V trimmed by 7 bases and J by 5 bases, 7 bases remained unmatched. This CDR3 is 14 amino acids long.

This clonotype was found a few times. The DNA of the CDR3 is TGTGCCAGCAGGCCTATACAGGGTTATTCACCCCTCCACTTT. Its translation is CASRPIQGYSPLHF. The chain couples TRBV28 to TRBJ1-6; weak D call: TRBD1 (6 bases). This CDR3 contains 14 residues. V was clipped by 6 bases and J by 8 bases, with 14 bases between them. Germline loops: CDR1 MDHEN, CDR2 SYDVKM. The full variable domain, with the rest looked up from reference TRBV28 and TRBJ1-6, is DVKVTQSSRYLVKRTGEKVFLECVQDMDHENMFWYRQDPGLGLRLIYFSYDVKMKEKGDIPEGYSVSREKKERFSLILESASTNQTSMYLCASRPIQGYSPLHFGNGTRLTVT.

This clonotype turned up a few times. The rearrangement links TRBV3-1 to TRBJ2-5; unclear D gene. Germline CDR1 and CDR2: LGHDT and YNNKEL (reference sequence). The V end lost 0 bases, the J end lost 3 bases, and 14 bases lay between the germline ends. This CDR3 spans 16 amino acids. The CDR3 DNA sequence: TGTGCCAGCAGCCAAGATTTCAGCGTTGGGAAAGAGACCCAGTACTTC. This codes for CASSQDFSVGKETQYF.

This clonotype was counted many times. V gene TRBV7-9 combines with J gene TRBJ2-3; 7 bases are a match to TRBD2. Trimming removed 6 bases from V and 1 base from J; junction bases left unmatched: 4. Germline values: CDR1 SEHNR, CDR2 FQNEAQ (reference sequence). The CDR3 totals 14 residues. The CDR3 bases are TGTGCCAGCAGTTCCAGCGGGGGCACAGATACGCAGTATTTT. Its translation is CASSSSGGTDTQYF.

In DNA, the CDR3 is TGCGCCAGCAGCAGGGACACAATTCAGGGGGAAGCTTTCTTT. This codes for CASSRDTIQGEAFF. The chain is built from TRBV4-3 and TRBJ1-1; a weak D match, TRBD1 (6 bases). CDR3 length: 14 residues. V lost 5 bases to trimming and J lost 8 bases, with 18 bases between them. Germline values: CDR1 LGHNA, CDR2 YSLEER.

The V gene is TRBV7-9, the J gene TRBJ2-1; no reliable D call. V lost 8 bases, J lost 3 bases, and 11 bases lay in between. Germline values: CDR1 SEHNR, CDR2 FQNEAQ (reference sequence). This CDR3 has 13 amino acids. The CDR3, as DNA: TGTGCCAGCGGCACTATCGACTACAATGAGCAGTTCTTC. Its translation: CASGTIDYNEQFF.